This T cell receptor (beta chain) was sequenced in a study of cytomegalovirus exposure and HLA in healthy donors. Study conclusions and caveats: A later analysis linked some 17,000 TCR beta sequences to HLA alleles at 0.05 false discovery rate. Later work found that TCR association rates differed between HLA loci; DRB1 had the most and HLA-C the fewest.

Note on this clone: As yet, its antigen is unknown.

CDR3 length equals 13 residues. V was cut by 6 bases and J by 3 bases, with 14 bases left in between. Looked up from germline, CDR1 is SQVTM and CDR2 is ANQGSEA. The PCR employed 60 Vbeta primers together with 13 Jbeta primers. Sequenced by immunoSEQ multiplex PCR; TCRdb stores in-frame clones only, minus some. The sample holds approximately 210,000 clones, about four fifths seen once. The sequenced sample was PBMCs. The chain links TRBV29-1 to TRBJ1-2, with D possibly TRBD1 on 6 matching bases. The source of this sequence is a girl under 18 in good health and CMV-seropositive. The CDR3 loop is CSVRTTGDYGYTF. Here the CDR3 DNA reads TGCAGCGTACGGACGACAGGAGACTATGGCTACACCTTC.